The 20 T cell receptor beta chains presented below share a single source sample, sequenced in a study of cytotoxic CD8 clonotypes in ibrutinib-treated CLL. Profiling relied on immunoSEQ multiplex PCR, and the TCRdb table lists in-frame clones only, not all of them. Of about 200,000 clones detected, about 72% appear once; the ten largest clones hold 10% to 15%. This sample comprised PBMCs, obtained after 24 months of ibrutinib treatment. These receptor sequences come from a human donor with chronic lymphocytic leukemia.

CDR3: CASIPWLAGGDTQYF. In DNA, the CDR3 is TGTGCCAGCATCCCTTGGCTAGCGGGCGGGGATACGCAGTATTTT. V usage is TRBV7-2 and J usage is TRBJ2-3, with TRBD2 matching 8 bases. Germline V gene data show CDR1 as SGHTA and CDR2 as FQGNSA. The CDR3 totals 15 residues. V shed 7 bases, J shed 6 bases, and the junction held 12 bases outside the gene matches.

This clone was counted between two and nine times. V gene TRBV11-2 combines with J gene TRBJ1-4, with D uncertain. The germline V gene encodes CDR1 SGHAT and CDR2 FQNNGV. Trimming stripped 0 bases from V and 7 bases from J, with 9 bases between. This CDR3 comprises 14 residues. CDR3 residues: CASSLEATREKLFF. CDR3 nucleotide sequence: TGTGCCAGCAGCTTAGAGGCAACCCGTGAAAAACTGTTTTTT.

The V gene is TRBV6-5, the J gene TRBJ2-2; D remains unclear. Germline V gives CDR1 MNHEY, CDR2 SVGAGI. The CDR3 is made up of 15 amino acids. Trimming left V 0 bases short and J 4 bases short, with 9 bases between. The CDR3 DNA is TGTGCCAGCAGTTACTCTAGTTTGGGCACCGGGGAGCTGTTTTTT. Protein: CASSYSSLGTGELFF.

The rearrangement uses TRBV7-9 and TRBJ2-5, with D possibly matching TRBD1 (5 bases). V was trimmed by 2 bases and J by 1 base, leaving 17 bases between them. Germline V lookup: CDR1 SEHNR, CDR2 FQNEAQ (reference sequence). The CDR3 totals 17 residues. CDR3 sequence: CASSLWGTGPLQETQYF. DNA for the CDR3: TGTGCCAGCAGCTTATGGGGTACAGGTCCACTCCAAGAGACCCAGTACTTC.

This rearrangement joins TRBV5-1 to TRBJ1-1; D not certain. V dropped 0 bases and J dropped 6 bases, with 9 bases sitting between them. The germline V gene has CDR1 SGHRS and CDR2 YFSETQ. This CDR3 comprises 13 residues. The CDR3 spells CASSLGSVPEAFF. CDR3 coding DNA: TGCGCCAGCAGCTTGGGATCGGTACCTGAAGCTTTCTTT.

The chain recombines TRBV4-3 with TRBJ2-7, with 7 bases lining up with TRBD2. Losses at the gene ends were 1 base for V and 3 bases for J; bases not matched to a gene: 6. CDR3 length: 15 residues. Per germline, CDR1 LGHNA and CDR2 YSLEER. DNA for the CDR3: TGCGCCAGCAGCCAAGGGGGGGGTGGAAACTACGAGCAGTACTTC. This sequence encodes CASSQGGGGNYEQYF.

This clone appeared a single time. The CDR3 DNA follows: TGCGCCAGCAGCTTAAGGGGCTTAGGGGACATTCAGTACTTC. Protein: CASSLRGLGDIQYF. The chain employs TRBV5-1 and TRBJ2-4; possibly TRBD1 for D (5 bases). Germline CDR1 SGHRS, CDR2 YFSETQ. The CDR3 length is 14 residues. The ends were cut back, 2 bases at V and 8 bases at J, with 14 bases in the middle.

This chain uses TRBV29-1 with TRBJ2-3, with TRBD2 as a possible D gene (5 bases). The CDR3 has 14 amino acids. The germline CDR1 and CDR2 sequences are SQVTM and ANQGSEA. Trimming removed 3 bases at V and 1 base at J, with 11 bases between. CDR3 nucleotides: TGCAGCGTTGACTTGAAGGGAGGCACAGATACGCAGTATTTT. Its translation: CSVDLKGGTDTQYF.

The CDR3 loop reads CASRDVDRASTDTQYF. The DNA of the CDR3 is TGTGCCAGCAGAGACGTGGACAGGGCTAGCACAGATACGCAGTATTTT. J is TRBJ2-3 and V is TRBV9; 8 bases fit TRBD1. Germline V lookup: CDR1 SGDLS, CDR2 YYNGEE. CDR3 length: 16 amino acids. V lost 5 bases and J lost 0; bases outside the gene matches: 8. Variable domain in full (rest from reference TRBV9 and TRBJ2-3): DSGVTQTPKHLITATGQRVTLRCSPRSGDLSVYWYQQSLDQGLQFLIQYYNGEERAKGNILERFSAQQFPDLHSELNLSSLELGDSALYFCASRDVDRASTDTQYFGPGTRLTVL.

The chain couples TRBV30 to TRBJ1-4; no reliable D call. CDR3 size: 14 residues. The germline gives CDR1 GTSNPN, CDR2 SVGIG (reference sequence). Deletions cut 0 bases from V and 2 bases from J, with 7 bases between. The CDR3 DNA follows: TGTGCCTGGAGTGTCCTACAGACTAATGAAAAACTGTTTTTT. It is translated as CAWSVLQTNEKLFF.

The V and J genes are TRBV4-2 and TRBJ2-7, with 8 bases fitting TRBD1. After removal of 1 base from V and 0 bases from J, the junction contained 5 bases not matched to a gene. CDR1 and CDR2 from the germline V gene are LGHNA and YNFKEQ. The CDR3 consists of 16 residues. Written as DNA, the CDR3 is TGTGCCAGCAGCCAAGCGTTGGGACAGGTCTCCTACGAGCAGTACTTC. This encodes CASSQALGQVSYEQYF.

This clone has a single count. The V and J genes are TRBV11-3 and TRBJ2-1; perhaps TRBD2 as D (6 bases). The CDR3 extends over 15 amino acids. Trimming pared 3 bases from V and 0 bases from J, leaving 9 bases between. CDR1 is SGHNT, CDR2 YENEEA, per germline. The CDR3 protein is CASSLGGISYNEQFF. DNA of the CDR3: TGTGCCAGCAGCTTGGGCGGGATCTCCTACAATGAGCAGTTCTTC.

The gene calls are TRBV10-3 and TRBJ1-2, with D unclear. The CDR3 length is 13 residues. V was clipped by 2 bases and J by 2 bases, with 6 bases between them. In germline, CDR1 is ENHRY, CDR2 SYGVKD. This chain's CDR3 is CAISEAQNYGYTF. CDR3 DNA: TGTGCCATCAGTGAGGCACAGAACTATGGCTACACCTTC.

The chain combines TRBV19 with TRBJ2-6; weak D call: TRBD1 (6 bases). V was shortened by 2 bases and J by 0 bases, with 14 bases between the two germline ends. CDR3 length: 18 residues. CDR1 is LNHDA, CDR2 SQIVND, per germline (reference sequence). CDR3 amino acids: CASSIITGHHSGANVLTF. CDR3 sequence (DNA): TGTGCCAGTAGTATAATCACAGGGCACCACTCTGGGGCCAACGTCCTGACTTTC. The full variable domain, rest sourced from reference TRBV19 and TRBJ2-6, is DGGITQSPKYLFRKEGQNVTLSCEQNLNHDAMYWYRQDPGQGLRLIYYSQIVNDFQKGDIAEGYSVSREKKESFPLTVTSAQKNPTAFYLCASSIITGHHSGANVLTFGAGSRLTVL.

In this sample, this clone turned up a few times. The CDR3 is CASSTGGAYEQYF. Written as DNA, the CDR3 is TGTGCCAGCTCAACAGGGGGCGCGTACGAGCAGTACTTC. The rearrangement joins TRBV18 to TRBJ2-7; TRBD1 matches at 9 bases. Losses at the gene ends were 5 bases for V and 4 bases for J; bases not matched to a gene: 3. The germline gives CDR1 KGHSH, CDR2 LQKENI. The CDR3 contains 13 residues.

This chain connects TRBV4-3 to TRBJ2-7; TRBD1 matches 9 bases. CDR3 length: 15 residues. J was trimmed by 3 bases and V by 0 bases; bases with no gene match: 3. Per germline, CDR1 LGHNA and CDR2 YSLEER. The CDR3 region is CASSQEVTGGYEQYF. In nucleotides, the CDR3 is TGCGCCAGCAGCCAAGAAGTGACAGGGGGCTACGAGCAGTACTTC.

This chain joins TRBV30 and TRBJ1-1; D remains unclear. Germline CDR1 and CDR2: GTSNPN and SVGIG (reference sequence). V was cut by 3 bases and J by 7 bases, with 15 bases left in between. The CDR3 consists of 13 residues. DNA of the CDR3: TGTGCCTGGAGAAGTTACAGCCCTTTTGAAGCTTTCTTT. It yields the protein CAWRSYSPFEAFF.

This clone was counted a single time. This chain joins TRBV7-2 and TRBJ2-7, with TRBD2 matching over 8 bases. Per the germline V gene, CDR1 is SGHTA and CDR2 is FQGNSA. The CDR3 has 14 amino acids. J was trimmed by 5 bases and V by 5 bases; bases with no gene match: 8. The CDR3 sequence is CASSREPAGDEQYF. The CDR3 nucleotides read TGTGCCAGCAGCCGAGAACCAGCGGGAGACGAGCAGTACTTC.

The chain is built from TRBV6-1 and TRBJ2-7; 8 bases align to TRBD1. The V gene end was trimmed by 3 bases and the J gene end by 3 bases; junction bases not matched to a gene: 7. The CDR3 extends over 15 amino acids. The germline V gene has CDR1 MNHNS and CDR2 SASEGT. CDR3 residues: CASSDEAGGVYEQYF. CDR3 DNA sequence: TGTGCCAGCAGTGATGAGGCAGGGGGCGTCTACGAGCAGTACTTC.

The chain recombines TRBV10-3 with TRBJ2-5; D is ambiguous. V was trimmed by 4 bases and J by 0 bases, leaving 6 bases between them. The CDR3 has 13 residues. Germline V gene data show CDR1 as ENHRY and CDR2 as SYGVKD. This CDR3 reads CAISGQNQETQYF. The CDR3 DNA is TGTGCCATCAGTGGACAAAACCAAGAGACCCAGTACTTC.